This TCR beta chain stems from a study of blood T cell repertoires in COVID-19. Study overall: Material from acute and convalescent COVID-19 was sourced from the United States, Italy and Spain.

As processed by the authors: Amplification with reference gene primers provided the estimates of nucleated cell counts. Generated by immunoSEQ multiplex PCR, the TCRdb table keeps only in-frame clones and is missing some. V and J calls plus clone size are reproduced from that table; the DNA served to infer D and trimming. This sample has 85,000 to 130,000 clones, with about nine tenths found just once. J lost 9 bases, V lost 0 bases, and 7 bases had no gene match. This CDR3 has 15 residues. Germline assignment: CDR1 WNHNN and CDR2 SYGVQD (reference sequence). Input material: peripheral blood. This chain joins TRBV10-1 and TRBJ2-7; 11 bases align to TRBD1. The receptor was derived from a man aged 55 to 70 with acute or convalescent COVID-19. The CDR3 here is CASSESGTGGLPQYF. The CDR3 region has the DNA TGCGCCAGCAGTGAGTCCGGGACAGGGGGATTGCCGCAGTACTTC.